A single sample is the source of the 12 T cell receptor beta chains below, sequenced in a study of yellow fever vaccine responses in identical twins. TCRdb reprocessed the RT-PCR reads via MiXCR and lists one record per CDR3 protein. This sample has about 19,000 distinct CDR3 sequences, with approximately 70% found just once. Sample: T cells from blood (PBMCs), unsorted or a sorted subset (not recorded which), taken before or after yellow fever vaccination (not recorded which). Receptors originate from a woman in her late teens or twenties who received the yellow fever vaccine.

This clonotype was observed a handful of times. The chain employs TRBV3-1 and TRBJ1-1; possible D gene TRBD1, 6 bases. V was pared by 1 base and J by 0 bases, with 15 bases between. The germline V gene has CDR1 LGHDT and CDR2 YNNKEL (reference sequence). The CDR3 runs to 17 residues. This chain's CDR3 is CASSQAGTRPMNTEAFF. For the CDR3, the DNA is TGTGCCAGCAGCCAAGCTGGGACACGGCCGATGAACACTGAAGCTTTCTTT.

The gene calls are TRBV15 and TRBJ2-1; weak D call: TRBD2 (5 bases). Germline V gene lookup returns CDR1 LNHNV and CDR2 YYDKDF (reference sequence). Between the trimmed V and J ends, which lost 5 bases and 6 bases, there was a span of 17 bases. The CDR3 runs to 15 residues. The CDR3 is CATSLEDKGSNEQFF. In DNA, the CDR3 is TGTGCCACCAGCCTGGAGGATAAGGGAAGCAATGAGCAGTTCTTC. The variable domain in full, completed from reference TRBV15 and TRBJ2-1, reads DAMVIQNPRYQVTQFGKPVTLSCSQTLNHNVMYWYQQKSSQAPKLLFHYYDKDFNNEADTPDNFQSRRPNTSFCFLDIRSPGLGDTAMYLCATSLEDKGSNEQFFGPGTRLTVL.

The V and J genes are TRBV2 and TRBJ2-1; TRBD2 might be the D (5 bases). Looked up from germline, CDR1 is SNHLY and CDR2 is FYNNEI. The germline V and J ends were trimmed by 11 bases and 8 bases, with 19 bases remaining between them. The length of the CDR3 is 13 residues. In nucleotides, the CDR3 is TGTGCCGGAAAGGACTTACTCCTCGATGAGCAGTTCTTC. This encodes CAGKDLLLDEQFF.

The CDR3 loop is CASSLAGTSYNEQFF. The CDR3 DNA sequence: TGTGCCAGCAGCTTAGCGGGGACCTCCTACAATGAGCAGTTCTTC. J is TRBJ2-1 and V is TRBV7-4; possibly TRBD1 or TRBD2 for D (5 bases each). Germline CDR1 is SGHVT and CDR2 is SQSDAQ. Trimming pared 0 bases from V and 0 bases from J, leaving 6 bases between. CDR3 length equals 15 residues.

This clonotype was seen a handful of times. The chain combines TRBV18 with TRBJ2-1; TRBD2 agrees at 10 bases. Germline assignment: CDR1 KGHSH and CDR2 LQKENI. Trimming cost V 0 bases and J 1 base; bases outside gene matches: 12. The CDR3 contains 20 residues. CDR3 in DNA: TGTGCCAGCTCACCACCTTCTAGGACTAGCGGTTCCGGGTCCTACAATGAGCAGTTCTTC. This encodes CASSPPSRTSGSGSYNEQFF. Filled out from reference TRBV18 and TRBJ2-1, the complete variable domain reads NAGVMQNPRHLVRRRGQEARLRCSPMKGHSHVYWYRQLPEEGLKFMVYLQKENIIDESGMPKERFSAEFPKEGPSILRIQQVVRGDSAAYFCASSPPSRTSGSGSYNEQFFGPGTRLTVL.

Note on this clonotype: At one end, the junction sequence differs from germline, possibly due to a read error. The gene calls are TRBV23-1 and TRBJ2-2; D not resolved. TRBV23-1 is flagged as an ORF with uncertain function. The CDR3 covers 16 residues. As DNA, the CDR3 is TGTGCCAGCAGTCAACTCGATGTTCAGGTTGACGGGGAGCTGTTTTTT. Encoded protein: CASSQLDVQVDGELFF.

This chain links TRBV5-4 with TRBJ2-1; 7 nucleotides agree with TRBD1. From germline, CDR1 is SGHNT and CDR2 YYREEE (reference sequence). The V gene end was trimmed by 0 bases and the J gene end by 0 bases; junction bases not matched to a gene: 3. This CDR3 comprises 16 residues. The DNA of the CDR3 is TGTGCCAGCAGCTTGGGGGGACAGCCCTCCTACAATGAGCAGTTCTTC. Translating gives CASSLGGQPSYNEQFF.

The chain's CDR3 is CASSPRGGLINEQFF. The DNA of the CDR3 is TGTGCCAGCAGCCCGCGGGGGGGCCTCATCAATGAGCAGTTCTTC. V gene TRBV11-1 combines with J gene TRBJ2-1; TRBD2 matches at 9 bases. CDR3 length: 15 residues. Trimming cost V 5 bases and J 6 bases; bases outside gene matches: 8. CDR1 and CDR2 from the germline V gene are SGHAT and FQDESV (reference sequence). The full variable domain, completed using reference TRBV11-1 and TRBJ2-1, is EAEVAQSPRYKITEKSQAVAFWCDPISGHATLYWYRQILGQGPELLVQFQDESVVDDSQLPKDRFSAERLKGVDSTLKIQPAELGDSAMYLCASSPRGGLINEQFFGPGTRLTVL.

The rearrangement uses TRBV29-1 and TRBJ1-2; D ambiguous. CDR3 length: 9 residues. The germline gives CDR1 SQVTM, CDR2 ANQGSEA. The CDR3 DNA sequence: TGCAGAGATATATATGGCTACACCTTC. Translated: CRDIYGYTF. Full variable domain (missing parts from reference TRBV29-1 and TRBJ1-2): SAVISQKPSRDICQRGTSLTIQCQVDSQVTMMFWYRQQPGQSLTLIATANQGSEATYESGFVIDKFPISRPNLTFSTLTVSNMSPEDSSIYLCRDIYGYTFGSGTRLTVV.

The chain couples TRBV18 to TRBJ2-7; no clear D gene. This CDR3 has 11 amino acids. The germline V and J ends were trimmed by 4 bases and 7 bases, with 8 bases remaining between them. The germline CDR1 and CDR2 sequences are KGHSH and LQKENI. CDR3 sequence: CASSQGREQYV. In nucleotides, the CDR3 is TGTGCCAGCTCACAAGGAAGGGAGCAGTACGTC.

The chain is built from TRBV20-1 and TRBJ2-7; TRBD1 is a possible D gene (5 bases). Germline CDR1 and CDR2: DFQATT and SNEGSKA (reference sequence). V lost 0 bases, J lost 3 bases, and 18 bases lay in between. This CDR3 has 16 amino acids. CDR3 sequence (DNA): TGCAGTGCTAGAGATCAATGGGTGGGGCTCGACTACGAGCAGTACTTC. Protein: CSARDQWVGLDYEQYF.

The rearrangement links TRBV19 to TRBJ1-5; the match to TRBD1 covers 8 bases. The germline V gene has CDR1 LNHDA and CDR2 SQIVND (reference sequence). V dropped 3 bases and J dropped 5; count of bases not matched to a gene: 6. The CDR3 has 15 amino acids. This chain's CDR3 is CASSMRQGLDQPQHF. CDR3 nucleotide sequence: TGTGCCAGTAGTATGAGACAGGGGTTGGATCAGCCCCAGCATTTT.